Listed below are T cell receptor beta chains from one sample, sequenced in a study of T cell changes during pregnancy in multiple sclerosis. Sequencing was performed with immunoSEQ multiplex PCR; in TCRdb, only in-frame clones are kept and a portion is missing. The sample yields around 70,000 clones, 80% to 95% seen once. The specimen was peripheral blood, collected in the first trimester of pregnancy. The receptors stem from a female donor in good health, enrolled as a control in a pregnancy study. Each CDR3 is given with its conserved first and last residue.

J gene	CDR3 length	V gene	CDR3 protein
TRBJ2-1	11	TRBV5-1	CASGTGNEQFF
TRBJ2-7	14	TRBV28	CASSPGTDLGEQYF
TRBJ1-5	14	TRBV6-5	CASSYQTGVQPQHF
TRBJ2-7	18	TRBV27	CASSFPPIEGGAAYEQYF
TRBJ2-3	17	TRBV19	CASKSYTSGTSTDTQYF
TRBJ2-2	13	TRBV19	CASRTQVSGELFF
TRBJ2-1	14	TRBV4-2	CASSQEVSGNEQFF
TRBJ2-1	17	TRBV19	CASRTLAGGVYYNEQFF
TRBJ2-1	13	TRBV6-1	CASSDYARDEQFF
TRBJ1-4	15	TRBV11-2	CASARIDGQDEKLFF
TRBJ2-4	11	TRBV20-1	CSASVENIQYF
TRBJ2-1	19	TRBV30	CAWRTGTGETLGPYNEQFF
TRBJ2-7	15	TRBV18	CASSSTGTSAYEQYF
TRBJ1-2	12	TRBV6-6	CAIRGTGEGYTF
TRBJ2-3	12	TRBV7-9	CASSPGQVKQYF
TRBJ2-7	13	TRBV6-1	CATNRDTAYEQYF
TRBJ1-4	14	TRBV6-1	CASSFGQENEKLFF
TRBJ1-2	14	TRBV5-1	CASSNPGQGNGYTF
TRBJ2-1	15	TRBV4-1	CASSPTGLRLNEQFF
TRBJ2-2	18	TRBV7-2	CASSLAGLAGDIAGELFF
TRBJ1-1	17	TRBV27	CASSLLGAGGVNTEAFF
TRBJ1-5	13	TRBV28	CASSGGFNQPQHF
TRBJ2-1	16	TRBV19	CASSSLPSGRGNEQFF
TRBJ2-7	14	TRBV18	CASSPGGSSYEQYF
TRBJ2-5	16	TRBV11-2	CASSLSGGQGRETQYF
TRBJ2-2	14	TRBV28	CASSRGLATGELFF
TRBJ1-5	15	TRBV27	CASSLVSAGHQPQHF
TRBJ2-7	16	TRBV10-3	CAISDPGDGGPREQYF
TRBJ2-7	14	TRBV2	CASSERQGSYEQYF
TRBJ1-1	13	TRBV6-5	CASSLTFPALAFF
TRBJ2-2	13	TRBV14	CASSQQATGELFF
TRBJ2-1	14	TRBV5-6	CASSVTTSYNEQFF
TRBJ2-1	15	TRBV5-5	CASSRLAGGPDEQFF
TRBJ1-2	12	TRBV27	CASRGHIYGYTF
TRBJ2-1	15	TRBV15	CATSRSSSSYNEQFF
TRBJ1-1	14	TRBV28	CASSPHRDYYQAFF
TRBJ2-2	17	TRBV18	CASSPPVWEKNTGELFF
TRBJ2-7	11	TRBV6-1	CATTERYEQYF
TRBJ2-2	15	TRBV28	CASRTGQGNTGELFF
TRBJ2-2	15	TRBV2	CASSEVAGVTGELFF
TRBJ2-3	15	TRBV5-1	CASSSGQGHTDTQYF
TRBJ2-3	16	TRBV28	CASSSRLAGVADTQYF
TRBJ2-7	15	TRBV5-1	CASMGLAGGPNEQYF
TRBJ2-7	15	TRBV6-1	CASSEEGQGSYEQYF
TRBJ2-7	14	TRBV6-1	CASNGQWSSYEQYF
TRBJ2-7	14	TRBV7-9	CASSLELAGAEQYF
TRBJ2-5	14	TRBV12-1	CASRDRGPQETQYF
TRBJ2-1	14	TRBV7-9	CASSLNQGNNEQFF
TRBJ1-4	15	TRBV13	CASSGRTDDNEKLFF
TRBJ2-3	10	TRBV20-1	CSALADTQYF
TRBJ2-1	15	TRBV15	CATSRGDSEYNEQFF
TRBJ2-7	15	TRBV5-1	CASSLGTSGNNEQYF
TRBJ2-3	16	TRBV7-9	CASSLLSGRPTDTQYF
TRBJ2-7	13	TRBV6-6	CASRGGQYNEQYF
TRBJ2-3	19	TRBV5-1	CASSPIYVSGSGRTDTQYF
TRBJ2-7	15	TRBV4-1	CASSPAGTGVYEQYF
TRBJ1-5	13	TRBV13	CASTRGVNQPQHF